A single sample is the source of the 8 T cell receptor beta chains below, sequenced in a study of blood T cell repertoires in COVID-19. Profiling relied on immunoSEQ multiplex PCR, and the TCRdb table lists in-frame clones only, not all of them. Of almost 250,000 clones in the sample, approximately 86% were seen once. Sequencing was carried out using peripheral blood. Every receptor here comes from an older woman who had recovered from COVID-19.

This clone was observed once. The V call is TRBV7-2, the J call TRBJ2-7; 8 bases match TRBD1. There are 15 residues in the CDR3. Germline CDR1 SGHTA, CDR2 FQGNSA. Germline trimming cut 1 base from V and 5 bases from J; bases unmatched to any gene: 7. For the CDR3, the DNA is TGTGCCAGCAGCTTAGTCGGGCAGGGGGCAGACGAGCAGTACTTC. Protein product: CASSLVGQGADEQYF. Full variable domain (remainder filled in from reference TRBV7-2 and TRBJ2-7): GAGVSQSPSNKVTEKGKDVELRCDPISGHTALYWYRQSLGQGLEFLIYFQGNSAPDKSGLPSDRFSAERTGGSVSTLTIQRTQQEDSAVYLCASSLVGQGADEQYFGPGTRLTVT.

The CDR3 region is CASSPGLAEETQYF. DNA for the CDR3: TGTGCCAGCTCCCCGGGACTAGCGGAAGAGACCCAGTACTTC. The chain employs TRBV18 and TRBJ2-5; 11 bases align to TRBD2. V lost 6 bases and J lost 3; bases outside the gene matches: 3. In germline, CDR1 is KGHSH, CDR2 LQKENI. The CDR3 loop spans 14 amino acids. Complete variable domain (other parts from reference TRBV18 and TRBJ2-5): NAGVMQNPRHLVRRRGQEARLRCSPMKGHSHVYWYRQLPEEGLKFMVYLQKENIIDESGMPKERFSAEFPKEGPSILRIQQVVRGDSAAYFCASSPGLAEETQYFGPGTRLLVL.

The chain uses TRBV9 and TRBJ1-1; D remains ambiguous. The CDR3 has 15 amino acids. Germline V lookup: CDR1 SGDLS, CDR2 YYNGEE. Trimming took 0 bases from V and 4 from J, leaving 13 bases between them. The CDR3 DNA follows: TGTGCCAGCAGCGTAGTGAGAGGGATGGGCACTGAAGCTTTCTTT. Its translation is CASSVVRGMGTEAFF.

In DNA, the CDR3 is TGTGCCAGCAGAATCACCATTAACACCTCACCCCTCCACTTT. This translates into CASRITINTSPLHF. The chain joins TRBV28 to TRBJ1-6; unclear D gene. The V end was cut by 6 bases, the J end by 10 bases, with 16 bases between. CDR3 length: 14 amino acids. The V gene's germline CDR1 is MDHEN and CDR2 SYDVKM. Variable domain in full (rest from reference TRBV28 and TRBJ1-6): DVKVTQSSRYLVKRTGEKVFLECVQDMDHENMFWYRQDPGLGLRLIYFSYDVKMKEKGDIPEGYSVSREKKERFSLILESASTNQTSMYLCASRITINTSPLHFGNGTRLTVT.

There are a few counts of this clone. The rearrangement joins TRBV19 to TRBJ2-1; 7 nucleotides align to TRBD1. Germline values: CDR1 LNHDA, CDR2 SQIVND (reference sequence). V lost 3 bases, J lost 4 bases, and 3 bases stayed unmatched. CDR3 length: 14 residues. CDR3 loop: CASSMLGQYNEQFF. In nucleotides, the CDR3 is TGTGCCAGTAGTATGCTGGGACAGTACAATGAGCAGTTCTTC.

The CDR3 region has the DNA TGTGCCAGCAGGAGAGGGACAGGGGGCTTTAGTTCACCCCTCCACTTT. Amino acids: CASRRGTGGFSSPLHF. V and J are TRBV28 and TRBJ1-6, with TRBD1 matching 12 bases. V gave up 6 bases and J gave up 9 bases; unmatched junction bases: 9. Germline V gene lookup returns CDR1 MDHEN and CDR2 SYDVKM. The CDR3 runs 16 residues.

The V and J genes are TRBV4-1 and TRBJ2-5; 10 positions match TRBD1. The V gene end was trimmed by 3 bases and the J gene end by 4 bases; junction bases not matched to a gene: 5. This CDR3 contains 15 residues. Germline V gene lookup returns CDR1 MGHRA and CDR2 YSYEKL. The CDR3 DNA reads as TGCGCCAGCAGCCAGGGGACAGGGGACGGAGAGACCCAGTACTTC. Its protein is CASSQGTGDGETQYF.

In this sample, this clone turned up a few times. Here the CDR3 DNA reads TGTGCCAGCAGCCAATGGGGCGAAGAGCAGTACTTC. It yields the protein CASSQWGEEQYF. The genes are TRBV3-1 (or the pseudogene TRBV3-2) and TRBJ2-7; D might be TRBD1 (5 bases). This CDR3 comprises 12 residues. Trimming pared 2 bases from V and 7 bases from J, leaving 9 bases between. Per the germline V gene, CDR1 is LGHDT and CDR2 is YNNKEL (reference sequence).